The 27 T cell receptor beta chains presented below share a single source sample, sequenced in a study of blood T cell repertoires in COVID-19. Assay: immunoSEQ multiplex PCR; the TCRdb copy retains only in-frame clones and omits some. The sample shows 130,000 or so clones, roughly 88% of them seen only once. Sequencing input: peripheral blood. All receptors come from a man aged 60 to 69 with active or convalescent COVID-19.

The gene calls are TRBV5-4 and TRBJ2-4; the D gene is possibly TRBD1 (5 bases). This CDR3 comprises 15 residues. The V end was cut by 4 bases, the J end by 0 bases, with 11 bases between. CDR1 and CDR2 from the germline V gene are SGHNT and YYREEE (reference sequence). In nucleotides, the CDR3 is TGTGCCAGCAGCGAGCAGGGCCTAGCCAAAAACATTCAGTACTTC. It specifies CASSEQGLAKNIQYF.

The chain combines TRBV5-6 with TRBJ2-3, with D tentatively TRBD2 (6 bases). The CDR3 runs to 16 residues. CDR1 and CDR2 (germline): SGHDT, YYEEEE. V was clipped by 1 base and J by 4 bases, with 16 bases between them. This chain's CDR3 is CASSLKVAGYSDTQYF. The CDR3 bases are TGTGCCAGCAGCTTGAAGGTTGCGGGGTACTCAGATACGCAGTATTTT.

In this sample, this clone turned up once. The V gene is TRBV7-2, the J gene TRBJ2-1; 10 bases are shared with TRBD2. Trimming at V came to 0 bases and at J to 4 bases, leaving 3 bases not matched to a gene. The CDR3 runs to 16 residues. The V gene's germline CDR1 is SGHTA and CDR2 FQGNSA. The CDR3 loop is CASSLAPSGSYNEQFF. Here the CDR3 DNA reads TGTGCCAGCAGCTTAGCTCCTAGCGGGAGTTACAATGAGCAGTTCTTC.

The chain uses TRBV11-3 and TRBJ2-2; the match to TRBD1 covers 8 bases. Germline CDR1 is SGHNT and CDR2 is YENEEA. The CDR3 has 19 residues. The junction had 10 bases not matched to a gene; V was cut back by 0 bases and J by 1 base. The CDR3 DNA follows: TGTGCCAGCAGCTTAGATCTGGCTCTCGGGACAGGGAACACCGGGGAGCTGTTTTTT. Translation gives CASSLDLALGTGNTGELFF.

V usage is TRBV7-2 and J usage is TRBJ2-5; 8 bases agree with TRBD2. The CDR3 runs to 16 residues. Germline-derived CDR1 and CDR2 are SGHTA and FQGNSA. Trimming took 5 bases from V and 4 from J; bases not matched to a gene: 12. CDR3 bases: TGTGCCAGCAGCGCACGATCTAGCGGGTGGGGAGAGACCCAGTACTTC. Translation gives CASSARSSGWGETQYF. The full variable domain, with the rest looked up from reference TRBV7-2 and TRBJ2-5, is GAGVSQSPSNKVTEKGKDVELRCDPISGHTALYWYRQSLGQGLEFLIYFQGNSAPDKSGLPSDRFSAERTGGSVSTLTIQRTQQEDSAVYLCASSARSSGWGETQYFGPGTRLLVL.

This clone was counted a few times. The CDR3 sequence is CASSPGTGGRVLFF. For the CDR3, the DNA is TGTGCCAGCAGTCCCGGGACAGGGGGTCGCGTACTGTTTTTT. The rearrangement joins TRBV28 to TRBJ1-4, with 11 bases aligning to TRBD1. This CDR3 region has 14 residues. The V and J ends lost 5 bases and 13 bases, in that order; junction bases with no gene match: 9. Germline V gene data show CDR1 as MDHEN and CDR2 as SYDVKM.

V is TRBV10-3 and J is TRBJ2-7; possible D gene TRBD1, 6 bases. CDR1 and CDR2 (germline): ENHRY, SYGVKD. The CDR3 extends over 15 amino acids. The V end lost 3 bases, the J end lost 1 base, and 13 bases lay between the germline ends. CDR3 region: CAISDSRDKSYEQYF. The CDR3 nucleotides read TGTGCCATCAGTGACTCCCGGGACAAATCCTACGAGCAGTACTTC.

The V call is TRBV18, the J call TRBJ1-4; D possibly corresponds to TRBD1 (6 bases). Looked up from germline, CDR1 is KGHSH and CDR2 is LQKENI. The V end lost 1 base, the J end lost 4 bases, and 10 bases lay between the germline ends. This CDR3 contains 15 residues. CDR3 region: CASSPHTGINEKLFF. CDR3 coding DNA: TGTGCCAGCTCACCACATACAGGGATTAATGAAAAACTGTTTTTT.

This chain links TRBV24-1 with TRBJ2-3, with 7 bases matching TRBD2. In germline, CDR1 is KGHDR, CDR2 SFDVKD. The CDR3 totals 16 residues. V shed 4 bases, J shed 2 bases, and the junction held 8 bases outside the gene matches. CDR3 protein: CATSEGGKWYTDTQYF. The CDR3 coding sequence is TGTGCCACCAGTGAGGGAGGGAAGTGGTACACAGATACGCAGTATTTT.

The chain recombines TRBV6-6 with TRBJ2-1; 15 nucleotides agree with TRBD2. Unmatched junction bases numbered 9, after V lost 5 bases and J lost 7 bases. The CDR3 has 17 residues. Germline V gives CDR1 MNHNY, CDR2 SVGAGI (reference sequence). Here the CDR3 reads CASSQGLAGGALNEQFF. CDR3 bases: TGTGCCAGCAGTCAGGGACTAGCGGGAGGCGCTCTTAATGAGCAGTTCTTC.

In DNA, the CDR3 is TGTGCCAGCAGTTTGCGAGGGACTAGCGCGACCCCAGAGTACTTC. This sequence encodes CASSLRGTSATPEYF. The rearrangement links TRBV28 to TRBJ2-7, with 10 bases identical to TRBD2. Germline values: CDR1 MDHEN, CDR2 SYDVKM. CDR3 length equals 15 residues. V gave up 3 bases and J gave up 11 bases; unmatched junction bases: 13. The whole variable domain, filled in from reference TRBV28 and TRBJ2-7, reads DVKVTQSSRYLVKRTGEKVFLECVQDMDHENMFWYRQDPGLGLRLIYFSYDVKMKEKGDIPEGYSVSREKKERFSLILESASTNQTSMYLCASSLRGTSATPEYFGPGTRLTVT.

The CDR3 reads CASSPDRGRTEAFF. As DNA, the CDR3 is TGTGCCAGCAGTCCGGACAGGGGGAGAACTGAAGCTTTCTTT. The V gene is TRBV6-4, the J gene TRBJ1-1; the match to TRBD1 covers 10 bases. The V gene's germline CDR1 is MRHNA and CDR2 SNTAGT. This CDR3 is 14 amino acids long. Unmatched junction bases numbered 5, after V lost 5 bases and J lost 5 bases.

This sequence joins TRBV27 and TRBJ2-7; TRBD1 agrees at 8 bases. CDR3 length: 14 residues. The trim removed 5 bases at V and 2 bases at J, leaving 5 bases unmatched. The germline V gene encodes CDR1 MNHEY and CDR2 SMNVEV (reference sequence). The CDR3 loop reads CASSHGQGPYEQYF. The CDR3, as DNA: TGTGCCAGCAGTCACGGACAGGGACCCTACGAGCAGTACTTC.

The gene calls are TRBV24-1 and TRBJ1-6, with D possibly being TRBD1 (6 bases). The V gene's germline CDR1 is KGHDR and CDR2 SFDVKD. Trimming pared 7 bases from V and 9 bases from J, leaving 15 bases between. The CDR3 loop spans 14 amino acids. The CDR3 is CATSPNRDGSPLHF. The DNA of the CDR3 is TGTGCCACCAGCCCTAACAGGGACGGTTCACCCCTCCACTTT.

The chain carries TRBV19 and TRBJ1-2; no definite D call. From germline, CDR1 is LNHDA and CDR2 SQIVND (reference sequence). CDR3 length equals 13 residues. The germline V and J ends were trimmed by 2 bases and 4 bases, with 8 bases remaining between them. The CDR3 spells CASSIYEGYGYTF. CDR3 bases: TGTGCCAGTAGTATATATGAGGGCTATGGCTACACCTTC.

The genes are TRBV3-1 (or the pseudogene TRBV3-2) and TRBJ1-1; 7 bases align to TRBD1. This CDR3 is built from 13 residues. Germline CDR1 reads LGHDT; CDR2 reads YNNKEL (reference sequence). After removal of 6 bases from V and 4 bases from J, the junction contained 5 bases not matched to a gene. DNA of the CDR3: TGTGCCAGCAGTACAGGGGCCTCCACTGAAGCTTTCTTT. Protein: CASSTGASTEAFF.

The chain joins TRBV9 to TRBJ1-3; TRBD1 matches at 7 bases. CDR3 length equals 13 residues. Germline-derived CDR1 and CDR2 are SGDLS and YYNGEE. V shed 3 bases, J shed 4 bases, and the junction held 1 base outside the gene matches. The CDR3 protein is CASSEGAGNTIYF. The CDR3 DNA reads TGTGCCAGCAGCGAGGGGGCCGGAAACACCATATATTTT.

This sequence joins TRBV15 and TRBJ1-1; D call uncertain. From germline, CDR1 is LNHNV and CDR2 YYDKDF (reference sequence). Trimming shortened V by 1 base and J by 4 bases, and 7 bases separated the two germline ends. This CDR3 has 13 amino acids. The CDR3 nucleotides are TGTGCCACCAGCAGAGGTTCCGGCACTGAAGCTTTCTTT. Residues: CATSRGSGTEAFF. The whole variable domain, remainder taken from reference TRBV15 and TRBJ1-1, is DAMVIQNPRYQVTQFGKPVTLSCSQTLNHNVMYWYQQKSSQAPKLLFHYYDKDFNNEADTPDNFQSRRPNTSFCFLDIRSPGLGDTAMYLCATSRGSGTEAFFGQGTRLTVV.

The V call is TRBV7-9, the J call TRBJ2-2, with D maybe TRBD2 (7 bases). Germline V gives CDR1 SEHNR, CDR2 FQNEAQ (reference sequence). V shed 1 base and J shed 1 base, with 13 bases lying between them. The CDR3 extends over 17 amino acids. The CDR3 DNA reads TGTGCCAGCAGCTTAGGATTGGGGGGGCAGAACACCGGGGAGCTGTTTTTT. Translated: CASSLGLGGQNTGELFF.

In this sample, this clone turned up a few times. The gene calls are TRBV28 and TRBJ1-5, with D perhaps matching TRBD1 (6 bases). The germline V gene encodes CDR1 MDHEN and CDR2 SYDVKM. With 4 bases removed from V and 3 bases from J, the gap between germline ends came to 13 bases. The CDR3 spans 15 residues. The CDR3 spells CASSSSGGPNQPQHF. As DNA, the CDR3 is TGTGCCAGCAGTTCCTCGGGGGGCCCCAATCAGCCCCAGCATTTT.

The chain uses TRBV4-3 and TRBJ1-4; 9 bases agree with TRBD1. Per the germline V gene, CDR1 is LGHNA and CDR2 is YSLEER. The CDR3 covers 16 residues. J gave up 5 bases and V 3 bases, and 7 bases lay outside the gene matches. This CDR3 is CASSQGSGTGNEKLFF. The CDR3 DNA reads TGCGCCAGCAGCCAGGGATCCGGGACAGGGAATGAAAAACTGTTTTTT.

The chain combines TRBV28 with TRBJ2-7; 11 nucleotides align to TRBD2. Trimming took 2 bases from V and 5 from J; bases not matched to a gene: 8. Germline loops: CDR1 MDHEN, CDR2 SYDVKM. The CDR3 sequence is 16 residues long. CDR3 nucleotide sequence: TGTGCCAGCAGTTTACCGGGGGCTAGCGGGAGGAACGAGCAGTACTTC. This codes for CASSLPGASGRNEQYF.

The V call is TRBV19, the J call TRBJ1-1; D remains unclear. This CDR3 has 13 amino acids. Germline V gene sequence: CDR1 LNHDA, CDR2 SQIVND (reference sequence). Trimming took 5 bases from V and 1 from J, leaving 8 bases between them. The CDR3 DNA reads TGTGCCAGTAGTGACCGACAGAACACTGAAGCTTTCTTT. Protein: CASSDRQNTEAFF.

The V gene is TRBV7-9, the J gene TRBJ1-3, with D unresolved. Germline V gene data show CDR1 as SEHNR and CDR2 as FQNEAQ (reference sequence). V was trimmed by 2 bases and J by 0 bases, leaving 8 bases between them. The CDR3 is made up of 15 amino acids. CDR3 DNA: TGTGCCAGCAGCTTAATGGTGAGCTCTGGAAACACCATATATTTT. This translates into CASSLMVSSGNTIYF.

This clone has just one count. The rearrangement joins TRBV12-3 or TRBV12-4 to TRBJ2-3; perhaps TRBD2 as D (5 bases). This CDR3 comprises 12 residues. The ends were cut back, 3 bases at V and 6 bases at J, with 7 bases in the middle. The CDR3 here is CASSFSGDTQYF. The CDR3 coding sequence is TGTGCCAGCAGTTTCTCGGGGGATACGCAGTATTTT.

This clone is a singleton in its sample. The rearrangement links TRBV27 to TRBJ2-7; weak D call: TRBD2 (6 bases). V lost 3 bases to trimming and J lost 2 bases, with 11 bases between them. In germline, CDR1 is MNHEY, CDR2 SMNVEV (reference sequence). The CDR3 is 14 residues long. The CDR3 sequence is CASSFRERPYEQYF. CDR3 bases: TGTGCCAGCAGTTTCCGGGAGCGTCCCTACGAGCAGTACTTC.

This chain links TRBV5-1 with TRBJ2-1; 8 bases agree with TRBD1. V lost 2 bases to trimming and J lost 3 bases; unmatched junction nucleotides: 4. Germline CDR1 is SGHRS and CDR2 is YFSETQ. There are 15 residues in the CDR3. Here the CDR3 reads CASSFLGQGYNEQFF. CDR3 in DNA: TGCGCCAGCAGCTTCCTCGGACAGGGCTACAATGAGCAGTTCTTC.